Listed here are 30 T cell receptor beta chains from one sample, sequenced in a study of T cells after yellow fever vaccination. Each CDR3 protein gets one entry after TCRdb re-called the 5' RACE reads with MiXCR. The sample contains almost 600,000 distinct CDR3 sequences, approximately 12% of which appear only once. Sequencing was performed on PBMCs, taken on the day of the yellow fever booster vaccination. These receptor sequences come from a man younger than 45 who received the YFV17D yellow fever vaccine.

The genes are TRBV7-6 and TRBJ1-2; D remains unclear. Trimming removed 5 bases at V and 6 bases at J, with 13 bases between. Germline V lookup: CDR1 SGHVS, CDR2 FNYEAQ. The CDR3 consists of 13 residues. CDR3 nucleotide sequence: TGTGCCAGCAGCCCAAGGGTGTCTGATGGCTACACCTTC. Translated, it gives CASSPRVSDGYTF.

The chain couples TRBV30 to TRBJ2-1, with 9 bases matching TRBD2. The V segment lost 6 bases and the J segment 8 bases; nucleotides outside the gene matches: 8. The CDR3 runs 13 residues. The germline CDR1 and CDR2 sequences are GTSNPN and SVGIG (reference sequence). The CDR3 region has the DNA TGTGCCTGTGCTAGCGGGACATCCTATGAGCAGTTCTTC. This sequence encodes CACASGTSYEQFF.

The chain couples TRBV7-8 to TRBJ1-5; maybe TRBD1 (5 bases). The CDR3 is 17 residues long. Trimming shortened V by 0 bases and J by 3 bases, and 15 bases separated the two germline ends. Germline-derived CDR1 and CDR2 are SGHVS and FQNEAQ. The chain's CDR3 is CASSLAQTVLDNQPQHF. As DNA, the CDR3 is TGTGCCAGCAGCTTAGCGCAGACAGTGTTGGACAATCAGCCCCAGCATTTT.

The rearrangement uses TRBV6-1 and TRBJ1-5; D gene unclear. This CDR3 region has 15 residues. Germline V gene data show CDR1 as MNHNS and CDR2 as SASEGT. V was cut by 6 bases and J by 6 bases, with 18 bases left in between. CDR3 DNA sequence: TGTGCCAGCAGCGAGAGTTACCTAACTGGTCAGCCCCAGCATTTT. Residues: CASSESYLTGQPQHF.

The V and J genes are TRBV7-7 and TRBJ2-7; D ambiguous. Germline V CDR1 and CDR2: SSHAT, FNYEAQ (reference sequence). The CDR3 totals 13 residues. The CDR3 region is CASSLNPSYEQYF. The CDR3 bases are TGTGCTAGCTCCCTTAACCCCTCCTACGAGCAGTACTTC. The variable domain in full, with the rest retrieved from reference TRBV7-7 and TRBJ2-7, is GAGVSQSPRYKVTKRGQDVTLRCDPISSHATLYWYQQALGQGPEFLTYFNYEAQPDKSGLPSDRFSAERPEGSISTLTIQRTEQRDSAMYRCASSLNPSYEQYFGPGTRLTVT.

There are a few counts of this clonotype. J is TRBJ2-5 and V is TRBV7-8, with 7 bases that match TRBD1. The CDR3 is 16 residues long. Trimming took 5 bases from V and 2 from J; bases not matched to a gene: 11. CDR1 and CDR2 from the germline V gene are SGHVS and FQNEAQ. The CDR3 DNA is TGTGCCAGCAGCAAGGGACAGCAACAAGTTCAAGAGACCCAGTACTTC. Encoded protein: CASSKGQQQVQETQYF.

The rearrangement links TRBV7-9 to TRBJ2-1; no clear D gene. The germline V and J ends were trimmed by 4 bases and 9 bases, with 7 bases remaining between them. Germline-derived CDR1 and CDR2 are SEHNR and FQNEAQ (reference sequence). The CDR3 has 11 amino acids. The chain's CDR3 is CASSYLGEQFF. The CDR3 DNA is TGTGCCAGCAGCTACCTGGGTGAGCAGTTCTTC.

This clonotype was observed a few times. The chain uses TRBV29-1 and TRBJ1-4, with D unclear. Between the trimmed V and J ends, which lost 4 bases and 8 bases, there was a span of 17 bases. This CDR3 has 14 amino acids. Germline CDR1 and CDR2: SQVTM and ANQGSEA. CDR3 sequence: CSVGTGIPSEKLFF. The CDR3 DNA reads TGCAGCGTTGGCACCGGGATACCCTCGGAAAAACTGTTTTTT.

This clonotype was seen a few times. The V call is TRBV24-1, the J call TRBJ2-1, with 7 nucleotides matching TRBD2. The CDR3 covers 16 residues. The V gene's germline CDR1 is KGHDR and CDR2 SFDVKD. The trim removed 4 bases at V and 7 bases at J, leaving 12 bases unmatched. The CDR3 protein is CATSDAAMGGRNEQFF. The DNA for the CDR3 is TGTGCCACCAGTGACGCAGCTATGGGAGGGAGGAATGAGCAGTTCTTC.

V gene TRBV20-1 combines with J gene TRBJ2-1; 11 nucleotides align to TRBD2. Germline trimming cut 3 bases from V and 7 bases from J; bases unmatched to any gene: 11. The CDR3 is 16 residues long. In germline, CDR1 is DFQATT, CDR2 SNEGSKA (reference sequence). The CDR3 loop reads CSARVRLAGGSNEQFF. The CDR3 DNA sequence: TGCAGTGCTAGGGTCCGCCTAGCGGGAGGTTCTAATGAGCAGTTCTTC.

V usage is TRBV12-3 or TRBV12-4 and J usage is TRBJ2-3; the match to TRBD1 covers 8 bases. This CDR3 is built from 15 residues. The V gene end was trimmed by 6 bases and the J gene end by 2 bases; junction bases not matched to a gene: 7. This CDR3 is CASRLRTGHTDTQYF. The CDR3 DNA reads as TGTGCCAGCAGGCTACGGACAGGGCACACAGATACGCAGTATTTT.

The chain joins TRBV4-3 to TRBJ2-7; D uncertain. V lost 0 bases and J lost 4, with 13 bases in between. The CDR3 length is 15 residues. Germline values: CDR1 LGHNA, CDR2 YSLEER. The CDR3 protein is CASSQDNQIKYEQYF. The CDR3 DNA is TGCGCCAGCAGCCAAGATAATCAGATAAAGTACGAGCAGTACTTC.

This clonotype was counted once. The chain uses TRBV29-1 and TRBJ2-3, with D perhaps matching TRBD1 (6 bases). CDR3 size: 12 residues. Germline CDR1 and CDR2: SQVTM and ANQGSEA. Trimming shortened V by 3 bases and J by 4 bases, and 8 bases separated the two germline ends. The CDR3 coding sequence is TGCAGCGTTGAGGGGGCCGCAGATACGCAGTATTTT. Translation: CSVEGAADTQYF.

This chain connects TRBV3-1 to TRBJ2-7; 10 bases are a match to TRBD2. The CDR3 covers 19 residues. Germline V gene sequence: CDR1 LGHDT, CDR2 YNNKEL (reference sequence). Trimming cost V 4 bases and J 3 bases; bases outside gene matches: 18. The CDR3 loop is CASSRWGIIWASGSYEQYF. Written as DNA, the CDR3 is TGTGCCAGCAGCCGCTGGGGAATTATATGGGCTAGCGGGAGCTACGAGCAGTACTTC.

The chain has TRBV20-1 and TRBJ2-5; D is uncertain. Germline lookup yields CDR1 DFQATT and CDR2 SNEGSKA (reference sequence). The CDR3 length is 13 residues. The ends were cut back, 1 base at V and 2 bases at J, with 8 bases in the middle. The CDR3 DNA sequence: TGCAGTGCTAGAGGGGGTCGTCAAGAGACCCAGTACTTC. This codes for CSARGGRQETQYF.

Concerning this clonotype itself: A junction end diverges from the germline sequence, so it may reflect a read error. V usage is TRBV9 and J usage is TRBJ2-5; 8 bases align to TRBD2. Germline CDR1 SGDLS, CDR2 YYNGEE. This CDR3 has 16 residues. The DNA for the CDR3 is TGTTCCAGCAGCGTGGTTAGCGGGGCTCGGTTCGAGACCCAGTACTTC. As protein: CSSSVVSGARFETQYF. The entire variable domain, with the rest obtained from reference TRBV9 and TRBJ2-5, is as follows: DSGVTQTPKHLITATGQRVTLRCSPRSGDLSVYWYQQSLDQGLQFLIQYYNGEERAKGNILERFSAQQFPDLHSELNLSSLELGDSALYFCSSSVVSGARFETQYFGPGTRLLVL.

The chain links TRBV6-2 or TRBV6-3 to TRBJ2-7, with D perhaps matching TRBD1 (6 bases). The CDR3 runs to 15 residues. V was shortened by 0 bases and J by 4 bases, with 13 bases between the two germline ends. Germline V lookup: CDR1 MNHEY, CDR2 SVGEGT. The CDR3 coding sequence is TGTGCCAGCAGTTACTCCGGAACAGGGATATACGAGCAGTACTTC. Its protein is CASSYSGTGIYEQYF.

This clonotype was picked up a small number of times. The gene calls are TRBV6-2 or TRBV6-3 and TRBJ1-5, with D unresolved. V was clipped by 5 bases and J by 2 bases, with 16 bases between them. The CDR3 consists of 16 residues. Germline values: CDR1 MNHEY, CDR2 SVGEGT. The CDR3 DNA reads TGTGCCAGCAGTCATAGCGGAGGGCGCGGCAATCAGCCCCAGCATTTT. Translated: CASSHSGGRGNQPQHF.

There are a few counts of this clonotype. The chain combines TRBV12-3 or TRBV12-4 with TRBJ1-2; 7 bases line up with TRBD1. The CDR3 has 15 residues. V was pared by 5 bases and J by 4 bases, with 10 bases of the junction left unmatched. The CDR3, as DNA: TGTGCCAGCAGTCTATCCCGGACAGGAAGCTATGGCTACACCTTC. Residues: CASSLSRTGSYGYTF.

This clonotype was seen only a few times. The CDR3 DNA reads as TGTGCCAGCAGCCAAAACTTCAATCAGCCCCAGCATTTT. Residues: CASSQNFNQPQHF. The genes are TRBV4-2 and TRBJ1-5; D is ambiguous. Germline CDR1 reads LGHNA; CDR2 reads YNFKEQ. Trimming took off 2 bases at V and 3 bases at J, with 5 bases between the two ends. CDR3 length equals 13 residues.

The V call is TRBV11-2, the J call TRBJ1-5; D gene ambiguous. Germline assignment: CDR1 SGHAT and CDR2 FQNNGV. Trimming took off 4 bases at V and 1 base at J, with 5 bases between the two ends. The CDR3 is made up of 13 amino acids. The CDR3, as DNA: TGTGCCAGCAGCTGGGCCAGCAATCAGCCCCAGCATTTT. Its protein product is CASSWASNQPQHF.

This clonotype was seen once. The V gene is TRBV29-1, the J gene TRBJ2-3; D perhaps matches TRBD2 (6 bases). Germline CDR1 SQVTM, CDR2 ANQGSEA. CDR3 size: 14 residues. Trimming cost V 5 bases and J 6 bases, with 18 bases left between them. CDR3 nucleotide sequence: TGCAGCGTTCACCCGGGACTCGTGGTGGATACGCAGTATTTT. Translating gives CSVHPGLVVDTQYF.

In its sample, this clonotype was seen a few times. The chain links TRBV4-3 to TRBJ2-1; weak D call: TRBD2 (6 bases). Deletions cut 3 bases from V and 8 bases from J, with 14 bases between. Germline CDR1 LGHNA, CDR2 YSLEER. The CDR3 runs to 14 residues. CDR3 DNA sequence: TGCGCCAGCAGCCAGGTAGCGGAGCCCGATGAGCAGTTCTTC. This codes for CASSQVAEPDEQFF.

To note about this clonotype: Relative to the germline gene, one junction end is altered; a read error may explain this. The V and J genes are TRBV27 and TRBJ2-3; tentatively, D is TRBD2 (6 bases). Germline lookup yields CDR1 MNHEY and CDR2 SMNVEV (reference sequence). The CDR3 totals 15 residues. In DNA form, the CDR3 reads TGTGCCAGCAGTTTATCGGGACTTTCCACAGATACGCGGTATTTT. Protein sequence: CASSLSGLSTDTRYF.

This chain uses TRBV7-2 with TRBJ1-1; D unclear. The CDR3 is 13 amino acids. Per germline, CDR1 SGHTA and CDR2 FQGNSA. V shed 5 bases and J shed 0 bases, with 7 bases lying between them. The CDR3 sequence: CASSGSLNTEAFF. The CDR3 coding sequence is TGTGCCAGCAGCGGGTCGTTGAACACTGAAGCTTTCTTT.

On this clonotype: It is unclear where the CDR3 begins or ends on the DNA, so no DNA is shown, and the CDR3 is as TCRdb lists it. The chain has TRBV6-1 and TRBJ1-6; the DNA was not compared with TRBD1, the D call given in the table. The CDR3 sequence runs 15 residues, both termini included. Germline V CDR1 and CDR2: MNHNS, SASEGT. CDR3 residues: CASSSSSTGSLPLHF.

A few counts support this clonotype. The rearrangement joins TRBV7-9 to TRBJ2-7; 9 bases are shared with TRBD2. The CDR3 runs 15 residues. After removal of 1 base from V and 5 bases from J, the junction contained 6 bases not matched to a gene. The V gene's germline CDR1 is SEHNR and CDR2 FQNEAQ (reference sequence). The CDR3 here is CASSLGRLAGNEQYF. The DNA of the CDR3 is TGTGCCAGCAGCTTAGGACGGCTAGCGGGAAACGAGCAGTACTTC.

This clonotype was seen only a few times. V and J are TRBV5-1 and TRBJ2-5, with a possible D match to TRBD2 (6 bases). The CDR3 is made up of 15 amino acids. Germline CDR1 and CDR2: SGHRS and YFSETQ. The V end lost 4 bases, the J end lost 3 bases, and 16 bases lay between the germline ends. The CDR3 DNA sequence: TGCGCCAGCAGCCCGGGGCCAGGGACTGAAGAGACCCAGTACTTC. It translates to CASSPGPGTEETQYF.

The chain has TRBV5-1 and TRBJ2-3; TRBD2 is a possible D gene (5 bases). The CDR3 contains 16 residues. Germline values: CDR1 SGHRS, CDR2 YFSETQ. V lost 1 base to trimming and J lost 6 bases, with 18 bases between them. The CDR3 nucleotides are TGCGCCAGCAGCTTGCTAGGCCGGGGAGAGCGGGATACGCAGTATTTT. Amino acids: CASSLLGRGERDTQYF. The variable domain in full, with the rest retrieved from reference TRBV5-1 and TRBJ2-3, is KAGVTQTPRYLIKTRGQQVTLSCSPISGHRSVSWYQQTPGQGLQFLFEYFSETQRNKGNFPGRFSGRQFSNSRSEMNVSTLELGDSALYLCASSLLGRGERDTQYFGPGTRLTVL.

The sample holds a few counts of this clonotype. The chain's CDR3 is CATSGPRGDEQFF. The CDR3 DNA reads TGTGCCACCAGCGGACCGCGTGGGGATGAGCAGTTCTTC. The J gene is TRBJ2-1, the V gene TRBV24-1; D remains ambiguous. CDR3 size: 13 residues. From germline, CDR1 is KGHDR and CDR2 SFDVKD. With 7 bases removed from V and 8 bases from J, the gap between germline ends came to 14 bases.